Sequencing of this T cell receptor beta chain was carried out in a study of CD8+ T cells in alopecia areata. Study information: Grafts of skin from C3H/HeJ donors aged about 6-12 months with spontaneous alopecia went to female C3H/HeJ mice aged about 6-10 weeks. Study observations and caveats: Clonality in lesional scalp, especially alopecia totalis/universalis, exceeded that of normal scalp. In scalp samples, resident alphabeta T cells of normal skin are also sequenced. Mice showed clearer TCR sharing than patients did, a gap that was possibly HLA-related.

This clone has a handful of counts. No antigen is known for it. The genes and germline here are from mouse. The sequence runs out 4 residues before the end of the CDR3; the remainder is reconstructed from the germline J gene. Sorting of pooled cutaneous lymph node cells was based on CD4, CD8alpha, NKG2D, NKG2ACE and other markers. cDNA reverse transcribed from extracted RNA served as the sequencing template. This table comes from immunoSEQ multiplex PCR, and its TCRdb copy is limited to in-frame clones, with some not included. The data show 200,000 to 300,000 clones, with none appearing a single time. The CDR3 totals 14 residues. The germline V and J ends were trimmed by 0 bases and 4 bases, with 9 bases remaining between them. In germline, CDR1 is LGHNA, CDR2 YNLKQL (reference sequence).

The V call is TRBV5, the J call TRBJ1-1; a possible D gene is TRBD1 (5 bases). The source material was CD4+ T cells sorted from a lymph node. This TCR derives from a C3H/HeJ mouse with alopecia areata. For this strain, the MHC haplotype corresponds to H2-k. Here the CDR3 reads CASSQEARATEVFF. The CDR3 DNA, read in part, is TGTGCCAGCAGCCAAGAAGCCAGGGCCACA.